This TCR beta chain is drawn from a study of cytomegalovirus exposure and HLA in healthy donors. The V gene's germline CDR1 is ENHRY and CDR2 SYGVKD. CDR3 length: 14 amino acids. Trimming removed 2 bases at V and 3 bases at J, with 11 bases between. Primers: 60 Vbeta forward and 13 Jbeta reverse. Sequencing was performed with immunoSEQ multiplex PCR; in TCRdb, only in-frame clones are kept and a portion is missing. Among 100,000 to 120,000 clones listed, approximately 80% were seen once. This sequence joins TRBV10-3 and TRBJ2-7, with D uncertain. The sequence derives from a woman in her 30s in good health and CMV-seropositive. The sequenced material came from PBMCs. Here the CDR3 reads CAISEVEQRYEQYF. In nucleotides, the CDR3 is TGTGCCATCAGTGAGGTTGAACAACGCTACGAGCAGTACTTC.